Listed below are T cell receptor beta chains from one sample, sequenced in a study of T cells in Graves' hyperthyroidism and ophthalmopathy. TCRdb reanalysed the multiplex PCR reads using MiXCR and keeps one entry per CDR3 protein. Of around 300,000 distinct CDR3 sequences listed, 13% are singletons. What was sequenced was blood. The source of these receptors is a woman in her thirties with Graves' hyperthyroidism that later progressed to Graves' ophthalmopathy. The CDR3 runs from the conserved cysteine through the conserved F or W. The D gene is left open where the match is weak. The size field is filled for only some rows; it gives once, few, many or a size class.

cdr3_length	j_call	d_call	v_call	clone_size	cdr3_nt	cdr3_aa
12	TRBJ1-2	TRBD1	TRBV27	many	TGTGCCAGCAGGGACAGGGCAGCAGGCTACACCTTC	CASRDRAAGYTF
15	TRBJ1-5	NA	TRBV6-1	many	TGTGCCAGCAGTGCACTCGTGTCTGCACATCAGCCCCAGCATTTT	CASSALVSAHQPQHF
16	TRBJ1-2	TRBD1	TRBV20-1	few	TGCAGTGCTAGAGATATACAGGCGCAGGGGGCGCTCGGCTACACCTTC	CSARDIQAQGALGYTF
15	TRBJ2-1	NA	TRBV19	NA	TGTGCCAGTAGTATAGGGAGCGGGCGGGTAAATGAGCAGTTCTTC	CASSIGSGRVNEQFF
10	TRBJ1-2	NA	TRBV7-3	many	TGTGCCAGCAGCTTAGTAGGCTACACCTTC	CASSLVGYTF
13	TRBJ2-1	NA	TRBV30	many	TGTGCCTGGAGTGTAACTGGTTACAATGAGCAGTTCTTC	CAWSVTGYNEQFF
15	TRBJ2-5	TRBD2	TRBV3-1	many	TGTGCCAGCAGCCAAGATCAAAGTAGCGGGGGGACCCAGTACTTC	CASSQDQSSGGTQYF
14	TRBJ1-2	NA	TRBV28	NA	TGTGCCAGCAGCTCCCTACCCCCCGTGGGTGGCTACACCTTC	CASSSLPPVGGYTF
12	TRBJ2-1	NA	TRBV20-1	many	TGCAGTGTTAAGTTACAGTACGATGAGCAGTTCTTC	CSVKLQYDEQFF
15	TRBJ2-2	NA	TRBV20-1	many	TGCAGTGCGCTCCCTAAGGAAGGGAACACCGGGGAGCTGTTTTTT	CSALPKEGNTGELFF
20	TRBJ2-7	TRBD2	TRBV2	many	TGTGCCAGCACTATGGAGGGTTCGGCTAGCGGGGGGACCGAGACCTACGAGCAGTACTTC	CASTMEGSASGGTETYEQYF
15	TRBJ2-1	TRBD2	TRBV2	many	TGTGCCAGCCCTTCGAGCGGGAGGGCCTTCAATGAGCAGTTCTTC	CASPSSGRAFNEQFF
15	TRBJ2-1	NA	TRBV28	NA	TGTGCCAGAAGTTTATGGACTGTAGTCAACAATGAGCAGTTCTTC	CARSLWTVVNNEQFF
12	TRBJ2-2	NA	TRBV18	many	TGTGCCAGCTCTACACTCACCGGGGAGCTGTTTTTT	CASSTLTGELFF
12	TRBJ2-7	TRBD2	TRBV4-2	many	TGTGCCAGCAGCAGTAGCGGGGGCGAGCAGTACTTC	CASSSSGGEQYF
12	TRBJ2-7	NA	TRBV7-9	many	TGTGCCAGCAGCTTAGAATACTACGAGCAGTACTTC	CASSLEYYEQYF
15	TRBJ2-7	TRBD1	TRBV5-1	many	TGCGCCAGCAGCAGTGACGGGACAGGGAGGTACGAGCAGTACTTC	CASSSDGTGRYEQYF
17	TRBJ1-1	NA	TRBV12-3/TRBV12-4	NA	TGTGCCAGCAGTTTAGCGGGGTGGGTGAACAAGAACACTGAAGCTTTCTTT	CASSLAGWVNKNTEAFF
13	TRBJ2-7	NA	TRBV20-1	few	TGCAGTGCTAGAAGGGACAACTCCTACGAGCAGTACTTC	CSARRDNSYEQYF
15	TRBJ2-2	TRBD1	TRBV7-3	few	TGTGCCAGCAGCCGTGGACAGGGGTTATGGGGGGAGCTGTTTTTT	CASSRGQGLWGELFF
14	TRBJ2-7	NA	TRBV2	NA	TGTGCCAGCAGTGAGTGGACCTCAAACTACGAGCAGTACTTC	CASSEWTSNYEQYF
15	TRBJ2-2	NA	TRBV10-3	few	TGTGCCATCAGCAGACTAGACTCCAAGACCGGGGAGCTGTTTTTT	CAISRLDSKTGELFF
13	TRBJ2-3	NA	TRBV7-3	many	TGTGCCAGCAGGGCGGCAGGGGCAGATACGCAGTATTTT	CASRAAGADTQYF
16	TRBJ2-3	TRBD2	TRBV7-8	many	TGTGCCAGCAGCCCGAGACTAGCGGGAGATGCGGATACGCAGTATTTT	CASSPRLAGDADTQYF
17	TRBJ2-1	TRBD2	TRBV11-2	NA	TGTGCCAGCAGCTTGATCGGGACTAGCGGGACCTACAATGAGCAGTTCTTC	CASSLIGTSGTYNEQFF
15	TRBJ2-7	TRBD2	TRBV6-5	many	TGTGCCAGCAGTTACCGATCTAGCGGGGGGTACGAGCAGTACTTC	CASSYRSSGGYEQYF
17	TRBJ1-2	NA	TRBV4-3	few	TGCGCCAGCAGCCAGCGGGGGAGCGGGGGCCTAACGGGGGGCTACACCTTC	CASSQRGSGGLTGGYTF
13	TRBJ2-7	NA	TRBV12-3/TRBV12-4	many	TGTGCCAGCAGTTTTACGTCTTACCACGAGCAGTACTTC	CASSFTSYHEQYF
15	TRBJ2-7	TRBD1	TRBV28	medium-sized	TGTGCCAGCAATCCCGGTCCGGGACAGGGTAACGAGCAGTACTTC	CASNPGPGQGNEQYF
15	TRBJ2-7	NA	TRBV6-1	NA	TGTGCCAGCAGTTACAGGGCGGGAGCAAGTTACGAGCAGTACTTC	CASSYRAGASYEQYF
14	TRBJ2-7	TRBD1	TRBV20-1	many	TGCAGTGCTAGGAAACGGGACAGCTCCTACGAGCAGTACTTC	CSARKRDSSYEQYF
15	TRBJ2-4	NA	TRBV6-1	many	TGTGCCGGCAGGTCGGTCCGGTCAGGAGCGAACATTCAGTACTTC	CAGRSVRSGANIQYF
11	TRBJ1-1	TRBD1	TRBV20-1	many	TGCAGTGCTGACTACAGGGGTGAAGCTTTCTTT	CSADYRGEAFF
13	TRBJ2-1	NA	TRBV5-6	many	TGTGCCAGCAGCGCTTACCTAGGAAACGAGCAGTTCTTC	CASSAYLGNEQFF